The 10 T cell receptor beta chains presented below share a single source sample, sequenced in a study of T cells in Graves' hyperthyroidism and ophthalmopathy. Amplified TCR beta CDR3 regions came from RNA transcripts. Primed by the HTBI set, a first-round RT-PCR was run on the TCR CDR3. TCRdb analysed the multiplex PCR reads with MiXCR anew, one entry per CDR3 protein. The sample lists roughly 720,000 distinct CDR3 sequences, around 15% occurring once. Sequencing was done on a sample of blood. Receptor source: a man aged 50 or older with Graves' hyperthyroidism.

This clonotype was seen more than once but under ten times. V usage is TRBV20-1 and J usage is TRBJ1-6; no clear D gene. V lost 0 bases and J 5 bases, leaving 11 bases between the germline ends. In germline, CDR1 is DFQATT, CDR2 SNEGSKA (reference sequence). The CDR3 has 15 amino acids. The CDR3 sequence: CSAREGSADNSPLHF. The CDR3 DNA reads TGCAGTGCTAGAGAGGGGAGCGCGGATAATTCACCCCTCCACTTT.

This clonotype has at least ten counts. This chain uses TRBV3-1 with TRBJ1-1; no reliable D call. Germline V lookup: CDR1 LGHDT, CDR2 YNNKEL (reference sequence). Trimming removed 3 bases from V and 1 base from J, with 6 bases in between. This CDR3 contains 13 residues. The DNA of the CDR3 is TGTGCCAGCAGCCAGTTCAGGAACACTGAAGCTTTCTTT. This codes for CASSQFRNTEAFF.

There are many counts of this clonotype. The chain links TRBV28 to TRBJ1-2; no clear D gene. Germline V lookup: CDR1 MDHEN, CDR2 SYDVKM. V lost 0 bases and J 8 bases, leaving 13 bases between the germline ends. The CDR3 sequence is 14 residues long. CDR3 DNA: TGTGCCAGCAGTTTATGGCCCGGGAGTACGGGCTACACCTTC. Translated, it gives CASSLWPGSTGYTF.

This clonotype was picked up many times. The V call is TRBV28, the J call TRBJ2-5, with 8 bases matching TRBD2. Germline loops: CDR1 MDHEN, CDR2 SYDVKM. The J segment lost 4 bases and the V segment lost 7 bases, leaving 11 bases of the junction unmatched. The CDR3 extends over 15 amino acids. This CDR3 is CASTQHAGGGETQYF. The CDR3 coding sequence is TGTGCCAGCACTCAACATGCGGGAGGTGGAGAGACCCAGTACTTC.

This clonotype was counted between two and nine times. The chain uses TRBV10-2 and TRBJ1-2, with D hard to call. This CDR3 is built from 13 residues. Germline V CDR1 and CDR2: WSHSY, SAAADI. The V end was cut by 6 bases, the J end by 1 base, with 9 bases between. The chain's CDR3 is CASSVSFNYGYTF. The CDR3 DNA reads TGCGCCAGCAGCGTAAGCTTTAACTATGGCTACACCTTC.

In its sample, this clonotype was seen many times. The genes are TRBV28 and TRBJ2-7; D is unclear. V gave up 0 bases and J gave up 2 bases, with 11 bases separating them. CDR1 is MDHEN, CDR2 SYDVKM, per germline. This CDR3 has 15 amino acids. The CDR3 DNA reads TGTGCCAGCAGTTTATGGTCGGCAGGTCCCTACGAGCAGTACTTC. Translating it yields CASSLWSAGPYEQYF. The complete variable domain, with remaining parts taken from reference TRBV28 and TRBJ2-7, reads DVKVTQSSRYLVKRTGEKVFLECVQDMDHENMFWYRQDPGLGLRLIYFSYDVKMKEKGDIPEGYSVSREKKERFSLILESASTNQTSMYLCASSLWSAGPYEQYFGPGTRLTVT.

This clonotype was counted at least ten times. The CDR3 DNA reads as TGTGCCAGCAGTTACTTCGGTAGACCGACTATCGCGGGAGGAGAGACCCAGTACTTC. Its protein is CASSYFGRPTIAGGETQYF. The chain is built from TRBV6-2 or TRBV6-3 and TRBJ2-5; 8 bases line up with TRBD2. This CDR3 is built from 19 residues. CDR1 is MNHEY, CDR2 SVGEGT, per germline. V lost 1 base, J lost 4 bases, and 17 bases stayed unmatched.

This clonotype occurred many times. The genes are TRBV10-3 and TRBJ1-1; possible D gene TRBD1, 6 bases. The ends were cut back, 1 base at V and 0 bases at J, with 15 bases in the middle. The germline V gene has CDR1 ENHRY and CDR2 SYGVKD. CDR3 length equals 17 residues. Written as DNA, the CDR3 is TGTGCCATCAGTGAGTTCGGGGCGGGGGCCATGAACACTGAAGCTTTCTTT. Protein product: CAISEFGAGAMNTEAFF.

This clonotype came up many times. The chain has TRBV2 and TRBJ2-7, with 7 bases lining up with TRBD1. This CDR3 is 14 amino acids long. Germline loops: CDR1 SNHLY, CDR2 FYNNEI. V shed 2 bases and J 3 bases; nucleotides not matched to a gene: 4. CDR3 residues: CASSERPGGYEQYF. The CDR3 nucleotides read TGTGCCAGCAGTGAAAGGCCAGGGGGCTACGAGCAGTACTTC.

This clonotype was counted between two and nine times. The chain joins TRBV11-3 to TRBJ2-7, with D unclear. This CDR3 has 15 amino acids. Germline loops: CDR1 SGHNT, CDR2 YENEEA. Trimming removed 3 bases from V and 1 base from J, with 13 bases in between. CDR3 loop: CASSFWTDPSYEQYF. For the CDR3, the DNA is TGTGCCAGCAGCTTCTGGACGGACCCGTCCTACGAGCAGTACTTC.